The T cell receptor beta chain described here comes from a study of OX40 agonist ivuxolimab in advanced cancers. Whole-study context: Patients in dose escalation had liver, melanoma, kidney or head and neck cancers. A mean age of roughly 62 years, range about 23 to 80, was recorded, and over 65% were male.

Blood sampling was done at baseline, cycle 4 day 1, and cycle 7 day 1. Clones were read by immunoSEQ multiplex PCR, and TCRdb kept only the in-frame ones, dropping some. The table includes some 70,000 clones, 80% to 90% detected once. Study observations and caveats: Which antigen the expanded peripheral T cells recognized is unknown.

Turning to this clone: Antigen: not known.

This CDR3 comprises 15 residues. Germline CDR1 reads MGHDK; CDR2 reads SYGVNS. Trimming removed 5 bases at V and 4 bases at J, with 16 bases between. The specimen comprised CD4+ or CD8+ T cells sorted from blood, sampled in a trial of the OX40 agonist ivuxolimab. The receptor comes from an adult with an advanced solid tumor such as melanoma, head and neck, liver or kidney cancer. This chain joins TRBV25-1 and TRBJ2-3; the D gene is possibly TRBD1 (6 bases). CDR3 sequence reads: CASSNRAEISDTQYF. The CDR3 region has the DNA TGTGCCAGCAGTAACAGGGCTGAGATTTCAGATACGCAGTATTTT. Using reference TRBV25-1 and TRBJ2-3 for the parts outside the CDR3, the full variable domain is EADIYQTPRYLVIGTGKKITLECSQTMGHDKMYWYQQDPGMELHLIHYSYGVNSTEKGDLSSESTVSRIRTEHFPLTLESARPSHTSQYLCASSNRAEISDTQYFGPGTRLTVL.